A selection of T cell receptor beta chains follows, all from one sample in a study of T cells after posttransplantation cyclophosphamide. Data came from immunoSEQ multiplex PCR; TCRdb stores just in-frame clones and leaves some out. Observed in the sample are about 24,000 clones, none of them singletons. Sequencing was done on a sample of PBMCs. These receptors all stem from a woman aged 55-70 years in good health, CMV-negative, and a related stem cell transplant donor. Both conserved end residues are part of each CDR3. Fields, in order: V gene, clone size, D gene, J gene, CDR3 DNA, CDR3 protein. The D gene is left open where the match is weak. Clone size, where shown, is once, few, many, or a class for clones that have expanded.

>TRBV2|many|TRBD2|TRBJ2-3
TGTGCCAGCAGTGAAGCGCTTCCGGGACTAAACACAGATACGCAGTATTTT
CASSEALPGLNTDTQYF
>TRBV6-1|NA|TRBD2|TRBJ2-3
TGTGCCAGCAGTGAACTAGCGGGGGGGCCAGATACGCAGTATTTT
CASSELAGGPDTQYF
>TRBV10-3|many|TRBD1|TRBJ1-1
TGTGCCATCAACGACAGGGGGCAAGGGGCTGAAGCTTTCTTT
CAINDRGQGAEAFF
>TRBV29-1|few|TRBD1|TRBJ2-5
TGCAGCGTGGGCCGGGACAGGGGGGGGGAGACCCAGTACTTC
CSVGRDRGGETQYF
>TRBV7-2|many|NA|TRBJ2-1
TGTGCCAGCAGCTTTCAGTACAATGAGCAGTTCTTC
CASSFQYNEQFF
>TRBV6-1|many|NA|TRBJ1-1
TGTGCCAGCAGTGTTTGGGGGGGGAACACTGAAGCTTTCTTT
CASSVWGGNTEAFF
>TRBV19|many|TRBD2|TRBJ2-1
TGTGCCAGTAGTATAGCGGGAGGGCCGGCTCTGGATGAGCAGTTCTTC
CASSIAGGPALDEQFF
>TRBV5-6|many|TRBD2|TRBJ2-2
TGTGCCAGCAGCTGGGGGACTAGCGGCACGGGCACCGGGGAGCTGTTTTTT
CASSWGTSGTGTGELFF
>TRBV7-8|many|TRBD1|TRBJ2-7
TGTGCCAGCAGCTTAACACTTCTGGGACAGGGGTGGGACGAGCAGTACTTC
CASSLTLLGQGWDEQYF
>TRBV9|many|TRBD1|TRBJ1-4
TGTGCCAGCAGCGGGCTGGGGACAGGGAATGAAAAACTGTTTTTT
CASSGLGTGNEKLFF
>TRBV4-2|many|NA|TRBJ2-2
TGTGCCAGCAGCCGGGAGACTGTATCAAACACCGGGGAGCTGTTTTTT
CASSRETVSNTGELFF
>TRBV2|few|NA|TRBJ2-3
TGTGCCAGCAGACAGTCGCCTAGCACAGATACGCAGTATTTT
CASRQSPSTDTQYF
>TRBV2|many|NA|TRBJ1-5
TGTGCCAGCAGTGACGGGGTCAGCAATCAGCCCCAGCATTTT
CASSDGVSNQPQHF
>TRBV10-3|many|TRBD1|TRBJ1-1
TGTGCCATCAGTGAGCCCGACAGGGGAGGTGGAATAGCGAACACTGAAGCTTTCTTT
CAISEPDRGGGIANTEAFF
>TRBV9|many|NA|TRBJ2-5
TGTGCCAGCAGCGTCGGGGGATGGGAGACCCAGTACTTC
CASSVGGWETQYF
>TRBV5-1|many|NA|TRBJ1-4
TGCGCCAGCAGCTTACTCGGGACTTCGGGTGAAAAACTGTTTTTT
CASSLLGTSGEKLFF
>TRBV19|many|TRBD1|TRBJ2-3
TGTGCCAGTAGTGTAGGACAGGGGAGCACAGATACGCAGTATTTT
CASSVGQGSTDTQYF
>TRBV28|NA|TRBD1|TRBJ1-6
TGTGCCAGCAGTTTCGCCTCTGGGACAGCCAGCTCCTATAATTCACCCCTCCACTTT
CASSFASGTASSYNSPLHF
>TRBV19|many|NA|TRBJ2-5
TGTGCCAGTAGCCCTTCCACAGGGACAGAGACCCAGTACTTC
CASSPSTGTETQYF
>TRBV4-2|many|NA|TRBJ1-2
TGTGCCAGCAGCCAAGATCCGACAGGAAACTATGGCTACACCTTC
CASSQDPTGNYGYTF
>TRBV5-1|many|TRBD1|TRBJ1-5
TGCGCCAGCAGCGAGACAGGGTTCGATCAGCCCCAGCATTTT
CASSETGFDQPQHF
>TRBV28|many|NA|TRBJ2-3
TGTGCCAGCAGTTTAGAATTGGGAGGAGGCACAGATACGCAGTATTTT
CASSLELGGGTDTQYF
>TRBV9|many|TRBD2|TRBJ2-1
TGTGCCAGCAGCTTTGGTTTGGCGGGGGGAACCAATGAGCAGTTCTTC
CASSFGLAGGTNEQFF
>TRBV2|NA|NA|TRBJ2-5
TGTGCCAGCAGTGTGCTCTGGGCGACGGTCCAAGAGACCCAGTACTTC
CASSVLWATVQETQYF
>TRBV5-5|many|NA|TRBJ2-5
TGTGCCAGCAGCCTGGTCGGGGGATGGGAGACCCAGTACTTC
CASSLVGGWETQYF
>TRBV5-6|many|NA|TRBJ2-7
TGTGCCAGCAGCTTGGGTCCTACCCCCTACGAGCAGTACTTC
CASSLGPTPYEQYF
>TRBV11-2|many|NA|TRBJ2-3
TGTGCCAGCAGCCTTCGGGATACGCAGTATTTT
CASSLRDTQYF
>TRBV10-3|many|TRBD1|TRBJ1-4
TGTGCCATCAGTGAACCAGGACAGGGAAGTGGTGAAAAACTGTTTTTT
CAISEPGQGSGEKLFF
>TRBV28|few|TRBD1|TRBJ2-1
TGTGCCAGCAGCCCTCGACAGGGAGTCTACAATGAGCAGTTCTTC
CASSPRQGVYNEQFF
>TRBV5-1|many|TRBD1|TRBJ1-1
TGCGCCAGCAGCTTGTCGACAGGGGACGCTGAAGCTTTCTTT
CASSLSTGDAEAFF
>TRBV10-3|many|TRBD1|TRBJ2-1
TGTGCCATCCGGACAGGCTCCTACAATGAGCAGTTCTTC
CAIRTGSYNEQFF
>TRBV28|few|TRBD2|TRBJ2-1
TGTGCCAGCAGCGCCGGGACTACCTACAATGAGCAGTTCTTC
CASSAGTTYNEQFF
>TRBV7-6|many|TRBD2|TRBJ2-5
TGTGCCAGCAGCCTTGGGACTAGCGGGGGAGAGACCCAGTACTTC
CASSLGTSGGETQYF
>TRBV2|many|TRBD1|TRBJ1-6
TGTGCCACTCCTGGGGGGGGACAGGGGCATTCACCCCTCCACTTT
CATPGGGQGHSPLHF
>TRBV7-6|many|NA|TRBJ2-1
TGTGCCAGCAGCGCCGGGAACTCTATTTACAATGAGCAGTTCTTC
CASSAGNSIYNEQFF
>TRBV7-2|few|TRBD2|TRBJ2-5
TGTGCCAGCAGCTCCTGGGGGGGACTAGCGGGAGGGCAGTACTTC
CASSSWGGLAGGQYF
>TRBV2|many|NA|TRBJ2-5
TGTGCCAGCAGTAGAGATTACCAAGAGACCCAGTACTTC
CASSRDYQETQYF
>TRBV5-8|many|TRBD1|TRBJ2-1
TGTGCCAGCAGTTACGGACAGGTTCCCTCCTACAATGAGCAGTTCTTC
CASSYGQVPSYNEQFF
>TRBV7-6|many|TRBD1|TRBJ1-1
TGTGCCAGCAGCTTAGGGGACAGTGAAGCTTTCTTT
CASSLGDSEAFF
>TRBV2|NA|TRBD2|TRBJ2-3
TGTGCCAGCAGCCCCGCAGCGGGGGGAACCACAGATACGCAGTATTTT
CASSPAAGGTTDTQYF
>TRBV6-5|many|NA|TRBJ1-1
TGTGCCAGCAGCCGAGCGTCTTTCCTCACTGAAGCTTTCTTT
CASSRASFLTEAFF
>TRBV28|many|TRBD1|TRBJ1-3
TGTGCCAGCAGGGACAGGGCAAGGGGAAACACCATATATTTT
CASRDRARGNTIYF
>TRBV27|many|NA|TRBJ1-5
TGTGCCAGCAGTCCCCGCGGTTTTCGCAATCAGCCCCAGCATTTT
CASSPRGFRNQPQHF
>TRBV10-3|many|NA|TRBJ1-5
TGTGCCATCAGCTCGGCAGGTAATCAGCCCCAGCATTTT
CAISSAGNQPQHF
>TRBV6-5|many|NA|TRBJ2-5
TGTGCCAGCAGCCTCCGGGACACCCAAGAGACCCAGTACTTC
CASSLRDTQETQYF
>TRBV2|many|TRBD1|TRBJ1-1
TGTGCCAGCACGATAGCAAGGGGGCGTTCTGAAGCTTTCTTT
CASTIARGRSEAFF
>TRBV7-6|many|TRBD1|TRBJ1-2
TGTGCCAGCAGCTCTTATCAGGGGGCAGCTCTAGGCTACACCTTC
CASSSYQGAALGYTF
>TRBV19|many|TRBD2|TRBJ2-1
TGTGCCAGTAGTTCCGGGACTAGCGCGGGTAGGGAGCAGTTCTTC
CASSSGTSAGREQFF
>TRBV30|many|NA|TRBJ1-2
TGTGCCTGGAGTGTCACAGACTATGGCTACACCTTC
CAWSVTDYGYTF